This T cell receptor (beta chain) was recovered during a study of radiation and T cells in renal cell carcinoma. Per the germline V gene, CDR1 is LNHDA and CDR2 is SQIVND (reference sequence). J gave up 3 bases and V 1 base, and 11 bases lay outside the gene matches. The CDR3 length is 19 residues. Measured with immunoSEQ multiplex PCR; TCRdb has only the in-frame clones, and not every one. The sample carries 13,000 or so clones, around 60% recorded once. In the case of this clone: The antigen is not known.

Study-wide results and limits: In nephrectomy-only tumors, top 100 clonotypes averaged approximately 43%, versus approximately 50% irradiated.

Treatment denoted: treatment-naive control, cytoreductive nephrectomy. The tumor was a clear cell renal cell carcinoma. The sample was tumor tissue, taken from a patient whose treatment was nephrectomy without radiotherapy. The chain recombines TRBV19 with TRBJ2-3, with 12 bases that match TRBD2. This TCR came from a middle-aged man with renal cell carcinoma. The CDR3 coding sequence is TGTGCCAGTAGTATAGGCCCCCCCTCTAGCGGGGGGGTAACAGATACGCAGTATTTT. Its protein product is CASSIGPPSSGGVTDTQYF. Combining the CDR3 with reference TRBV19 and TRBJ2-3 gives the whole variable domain DGGITQSPKYLFRKEGQNVTLSCEQNLNHDAMYWYRQDPGQGLRLIYYSQIVNDFQKGDIAEGYSVSREKKESFPLTVTSAQKNPTAFYLCASSIGPPSSGGVTDTQYFGPGTRLTVL.